This TCR beta chain derives from a study of blood T cell repertoires in COVID-19. About the study: The samples span acute and convalescent COVID-19 from the United States, Italy and Spain.

V gave up 5 bases and J gave up 1 base; unmatched junction bases: 8. The length of the CDR3 is 16 residues. Germline V CDR1 and CDR2: SGHAT, FQNNGV. Data came from immunoSEQ multiplex PCR; TCRdb stores just in-frame clones and leaves some out. The sample comprises approximately 280,000 clones, 90% of which are singletons, and 1.7% rests with the top ten. Recruitment covered about two dozen US areas and drew participants whose ages spanned about 18 to 90 years. Specimen: PBMCs or T cells enriched from blood (not recorded which). This chain joins TRBV11-2 and TRBJ1-3, with 7 positions matching TRBD1. The TCR sequence derives from a young woman with acute COVID-19. The CDR3 protein is CASSKRQGSSGNTIYF. The CDR3 bases are TGTGCCAGCAGCAAAAGACAGGGATCATCTGGAAACACCATATATTTT. The full variable domain, with the rest looked up from reference TRBV11-2 and TRBJ1-3, is EAGVAQSPRYKIIEKRQSVAFWCNPISGHATLYWYQQILGQGPKLLIQFQNNGVVDDSQLPKDRFSAERLKGVDSTLKIQPAKLEDSAVYLCASSKRQGSSGNTIYFGEGSWLTVV.